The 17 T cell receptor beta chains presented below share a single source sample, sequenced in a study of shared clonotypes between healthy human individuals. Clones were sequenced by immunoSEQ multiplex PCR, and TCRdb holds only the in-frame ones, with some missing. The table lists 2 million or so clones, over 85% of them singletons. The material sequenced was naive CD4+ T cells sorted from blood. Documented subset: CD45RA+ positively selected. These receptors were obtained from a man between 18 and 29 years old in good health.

The CDR3 nucleotides read TGCACCAGCAGCCAATGCTTCGAGACTAATGAAAAACTGTTTTTT. It encodes CTSSQCFETNEKLFF. The V call is TRBV1, the J call TRBJ1-4. TRBV1 is a listed pseudogene. The CDR3 extends over 15 amino acids.

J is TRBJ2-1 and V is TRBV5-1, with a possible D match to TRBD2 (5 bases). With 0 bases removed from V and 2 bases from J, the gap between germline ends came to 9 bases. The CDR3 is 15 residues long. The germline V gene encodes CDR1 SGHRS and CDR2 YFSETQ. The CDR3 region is CASSLAVGTYNEQFF. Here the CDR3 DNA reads TGCGCCAGCAGCTTGGCTGTCGGGACCTACAATGAGCAGTTCTTC. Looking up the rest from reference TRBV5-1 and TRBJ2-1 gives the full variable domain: KAGVTQTPRYLIKTRGQQVTLSCSPISGHRSVSWYQQTPGQGLQFLFEYFSETQRNKGNFPGRFSGRQFSNSRSEMNVSTLELGDSALYLCASSLAVGTYNEQFFGPGTRLTVL.

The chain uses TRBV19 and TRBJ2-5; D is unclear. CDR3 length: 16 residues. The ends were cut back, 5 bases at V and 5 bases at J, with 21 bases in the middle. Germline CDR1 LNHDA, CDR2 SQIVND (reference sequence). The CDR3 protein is CASSSSRAALMETQYF. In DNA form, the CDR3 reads TGTGCCAGTAGTTCGTCCCGTGCAGCCTTGATGGAGACCCAGTACTTC.

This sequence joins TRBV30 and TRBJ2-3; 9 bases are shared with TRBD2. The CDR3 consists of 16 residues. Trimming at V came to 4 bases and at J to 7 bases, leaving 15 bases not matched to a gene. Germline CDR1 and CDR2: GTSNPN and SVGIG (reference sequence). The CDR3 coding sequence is TGTGCCTGGACGGCGGGGGGGCCTGGTCAGGAGAATACGCAGTATTTT. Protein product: CAWTAGGPGQENTQYF.

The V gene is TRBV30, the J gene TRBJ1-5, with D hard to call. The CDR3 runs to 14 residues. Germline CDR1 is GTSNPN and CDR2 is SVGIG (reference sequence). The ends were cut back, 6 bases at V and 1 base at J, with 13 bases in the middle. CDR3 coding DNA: TGTGCCTGCTCTGCCTGGGGAAGCAATCAGCCCCAGCATTTT. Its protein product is CACSAWGSNQPQHF.

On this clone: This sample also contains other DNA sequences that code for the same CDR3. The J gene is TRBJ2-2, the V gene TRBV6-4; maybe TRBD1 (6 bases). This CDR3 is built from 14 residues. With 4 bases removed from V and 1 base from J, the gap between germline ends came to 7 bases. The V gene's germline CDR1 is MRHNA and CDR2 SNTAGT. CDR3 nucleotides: TGTGCCAGCAGTGTACAGGGGAACACCGGGGAGCTGTTTTTT. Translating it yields CASSVQGNTGELFF.

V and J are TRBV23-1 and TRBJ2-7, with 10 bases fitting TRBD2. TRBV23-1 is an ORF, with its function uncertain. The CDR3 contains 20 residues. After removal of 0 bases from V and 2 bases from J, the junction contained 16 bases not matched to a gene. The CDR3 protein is CASSQSPHPASGGWAYEQYF. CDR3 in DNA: TGCGCCAGCAGTCAATCCCCCCATCCGGCTAGCGGGGGATGGGCCTACGAGCAGTACTTC.

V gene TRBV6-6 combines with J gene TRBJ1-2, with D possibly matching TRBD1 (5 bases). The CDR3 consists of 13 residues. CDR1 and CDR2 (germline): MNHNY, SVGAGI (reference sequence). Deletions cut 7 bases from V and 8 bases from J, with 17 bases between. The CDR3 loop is CASTIPGGGGYTF. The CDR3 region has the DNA TGTGCCAGCACCATCCCCGGGGGAGGGGGCTACACCTTC.

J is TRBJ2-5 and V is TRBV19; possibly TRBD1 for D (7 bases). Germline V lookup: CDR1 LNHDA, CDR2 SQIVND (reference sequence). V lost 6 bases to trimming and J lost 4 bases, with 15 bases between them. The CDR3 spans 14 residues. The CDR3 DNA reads TGTGCCAGTAGCCCCCGACAGGGAGGAGAGACCCAGTACTTC. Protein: CASSPRQGGETQYF.

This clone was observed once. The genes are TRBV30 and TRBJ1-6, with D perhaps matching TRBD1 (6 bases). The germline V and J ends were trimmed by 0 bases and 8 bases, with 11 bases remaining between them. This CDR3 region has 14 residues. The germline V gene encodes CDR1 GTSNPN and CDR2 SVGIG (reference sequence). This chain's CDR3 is CAWSVGQGDSPLHF. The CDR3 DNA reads TGTGCCTGGAGTGTGGGACAAGGTGATTCACCCCTCCACTTT.

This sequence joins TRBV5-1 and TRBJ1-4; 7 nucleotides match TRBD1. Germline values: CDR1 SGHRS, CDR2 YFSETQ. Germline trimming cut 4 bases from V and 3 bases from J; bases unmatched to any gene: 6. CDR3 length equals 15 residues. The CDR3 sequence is CASSITGTANEKLFF. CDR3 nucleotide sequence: TGCGCCAGCAGCATCACCGGGACAGCTAATGAAAAACTGTTTTTT.

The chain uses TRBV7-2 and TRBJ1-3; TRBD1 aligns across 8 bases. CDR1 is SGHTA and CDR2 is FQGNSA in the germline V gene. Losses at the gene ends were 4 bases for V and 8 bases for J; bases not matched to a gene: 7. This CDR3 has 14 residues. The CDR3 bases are TGTGCCAGCAGCTCCTCTCAGGGGGCTCACACCATATATTTT. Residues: CASSSSQGAHTIYF.

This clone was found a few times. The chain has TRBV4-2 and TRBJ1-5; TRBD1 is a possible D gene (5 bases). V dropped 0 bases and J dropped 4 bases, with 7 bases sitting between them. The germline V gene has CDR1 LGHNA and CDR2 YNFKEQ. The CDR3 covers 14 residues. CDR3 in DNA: TGTGCCAGCAGCCAAGATCCAGGGAATCAGCCCCAGCATTTT. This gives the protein CASSQDPGNQPQHF.

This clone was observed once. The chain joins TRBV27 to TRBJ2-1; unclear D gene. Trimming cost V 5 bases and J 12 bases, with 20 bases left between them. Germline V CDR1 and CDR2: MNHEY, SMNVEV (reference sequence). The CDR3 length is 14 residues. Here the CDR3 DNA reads TGTGCCAGCAGTGGCGCAGGCCTTACATCGCGGCAGTTCTTC. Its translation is CASSGAGLTSRQFF.

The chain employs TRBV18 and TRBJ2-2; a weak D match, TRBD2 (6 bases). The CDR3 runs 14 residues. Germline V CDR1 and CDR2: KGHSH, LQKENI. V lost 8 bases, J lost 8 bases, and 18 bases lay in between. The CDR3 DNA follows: TGTGCCAGCACTGGGGACTCCAACGGTGGGGAGCTGTTTTTT. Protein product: CASTGDSNGGELFF.

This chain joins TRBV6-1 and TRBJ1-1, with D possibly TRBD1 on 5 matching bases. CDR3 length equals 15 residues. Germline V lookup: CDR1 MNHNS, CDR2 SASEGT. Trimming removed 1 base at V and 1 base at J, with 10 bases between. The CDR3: CASSEVNQGNTEAFF. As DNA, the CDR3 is TGTGCCAGCAGTGAAGTAAACCAGGGGAACACTGAAGCTTTCTTT.

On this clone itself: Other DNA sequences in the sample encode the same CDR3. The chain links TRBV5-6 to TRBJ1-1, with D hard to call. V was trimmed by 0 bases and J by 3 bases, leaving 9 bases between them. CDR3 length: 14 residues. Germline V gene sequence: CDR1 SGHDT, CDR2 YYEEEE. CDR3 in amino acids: CASSLAGRYTEAFF. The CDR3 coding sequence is TGTGCCAGCAGCTTGGCCGGTCGCTACACTGAAGCTTTCTTT.